The 10 T cell receptor beta chains below come from one sample, sequenced in a study of T cell responses to AZD1222 COVID-19 vaccine. The table came from immunoSEQ multiplex PCR; TCRdb's copy has only in-frame clones and leaves some out. The sample lists some 170,000 clones; more than 75% were seen once. Sample: peripheral blood, taken 28 days after the second AZD1222 dose. The receptors were sampled from an adult who received the AZD1222 COVID-19 vaccine.

This clone was recorded once. The V call is TRBV10-3, the J call TRBJ1-2; D is unresolved. Germline values: CDR1 ENHRY, CDR2 SYGVKD. The length of the CDR3 is 13 residues. Trimming stripped 5 bases from V and 1 base from J, with 8 bases between. The CDR3 sequence is CAISRTDNYGYTF. The CDR3 DNA reads TGTGCCATCAGTAGGACGGATAACTATGGCTACACCTTC.

The V gene is TRBV4-2, the J gene TRBJ2-3; no reliable D call. Germline CDR1 and CDR2: LGHNA and YNFKEQ. The CDR3 runs 14 residues. V lost 3 bases to trimming and J lost 2 bases, with 9 bases between them. CDR3 in amino acids: CASSQFSATDTQYF. The DNA of the CDR3 is TGTGCCAGCAGCCAGTTCAGTGCCACAGATACGCAGTATTTT.

This clone showed up just once. The chain links TRBV19 to TRBJ1-4, with D unclear. The V end was cut by 0 bases, the J end by 8 bases, with 19 bases between. Per germline, CDR1 LNHDA and CDR2 SQIVND (reference sequence). The CDR3 sequence is 17 residues long. The CDR3 reads CASSIDLIALPGEKLFF. The CDR3 region has the DNA TGTGCCAGTAGTATAGATCTTATTGCCCTCCCGGGGGAAAAACTGTTTTTT.

The chain has TRBV7-3 and TRBJ2-3; D gene ambiguous. CDR1 and CDR2 from the germline V gene are SGHTA and FQGTGA. CDR3 length: 15 residues. Between the trimmed V and J ends, which lost 4 bases and 1 base, there was a span of 12 bases. The CDR3, as DNA: TGTGCCAGCAGCTCCCAGCGCTCTGGCACAGATACGCAGTATTTT. Translated, it gives CASSSQRSGTDTQYF.

As regards this clone: Other DNA sequences from this sample encode an identical CDR3 as well. The V call is TRBV5-4, the J call TRBJ1-2; 9 bases are shared with TRBD1. The CDR3 spans 15 residues. Per the germline V gene, CDR1 is SGHNT and CDR2 is YYREEE (reference sequence). V lost 4 bases to trimming and J lost 5 bases; unmatched junction nucleotides: 9. CDR3 sequence: CASSPDRGRRYGYTF. The CDR3 DNA reads TGTGCCAGCAGCCCGGACAGGGGCCGGAGATATGGCTACACCTTC.

This clone showed up just once. The rearrangement uses TRBV6-5 and TRBJ2-2, with 12 positions matching TRBD2. The V segment lost 6 bases and the J segment 6 bases; nucleotides outside the gene matches: 5. Germline V gene sequence: CDR1 MNHEY, CDR2 SVGAGI. There are 15 residues in the CDR3. CDR3 coding DNA: TGTGCCAGCAGATTGGGACTAGCGGGTCCCGGGGAGCTGTTTTTT. This codes for CASRLGLAGPGELFF.

The chain recombines TRBV3-1 (or the pseudogene TRBV3-2) with TRBJ1-2; 8 nucleotides match TRBD1. CDR3 length: 15 amino acids. Unmatched junction bases numbered 8, after V lost 1 base and J lost 7 bases. The V gene's germline CDR1 is LGHDT and CDR2 YNNKEL (reference sequence). The CDR3, as DNA: TGTGCCAGCAGCCAAGTCCGAACAGGGGGAATTGGCTACACCTTC. This translates into CASSQVRTGGIGYTF.

About this clone: The sample carries other DNA sequences with the same CDR3. The chain employs TRBV13 and TRBJ1-1, with a possible D match to TRBD1 (5 bases). The germline V and J ends were trimmed by 2 bases and 4 bases, with 5 bases remaining between them. CDR1 is PRHDT and CDR2 is FYEKMQ in the germline V gene (reference sequence). This CDR3 is built from 12 residues. The CDR3 DNA reads TGTGCCAGCAGCTTACAGGGCACTGAAGCTTTCTTT. Translating gives CASSLQGTEAFF.

The CDR3 protein is CASSLEGTSVYF. In DNA, the CDR3 is TGTGCCAGCAGCTTAGAAGGGACGTCCGTATATTTT. The chain uses TRBV7-9 and TRBJ1-3, with a tentative D call TRBD1 (5 bases). There are 12 residues in the CDR3. V was pared by 1 base and J by 14 bases, with 12 bases between. The germline gives CDR1 SEHNR, CDR2 FQNEAQ (reference sequence).

The chain couples TRBV6-6 to TRBJ2-5; D unclear. CDR1 MNHNY and CDR2 SVGAGI come from the germline V gene (reference sequence). CDR3 length: 16 residues. V lost 6 bases, J lost 1 base, and 18 bases lay in between. The CDR3 reads CASSHPDRLLQETQYF. The CDR3 coding sequence is TGTGCCAGCAGCCACCCCGACCGGCTCCTCCAAGAGACCCAGTACTTC.